This T cell receptor beta chain came from a study of T cells in Graves' hyperthyroidism and ophthalmopathy. This CDR3 region has 14 residues. Germline V gene sequence: CDR1 MNHNS, CDR2 SASEGT. The J segment lost 5 bases and the V segment lost 7 bases, leaving 8 bases of the junction unmatched. Regions amplified from RNA transcripts were the TCR beta CDR3 regions. Carried out on the TCR CDR3, a first-round RT-PCR used the HTBI primer set. MiXCR, applied by TCRdb to the multiplex PCR reads, yields one record per CDR3 protein. The data hold around 250,000 distinct CDR3 sequences, with around 24% observed a single time. As regards this clonotype: Its antigen is unknown.

Study-level results: Most clonotypes expanded in thyroid above 0.001 were likewise present in blood.

Together with thyroid ultrasound, orbital computed tomography, serum thyroxine and TRAb, clinical symptoms were used for diagnoses. The chain is built from TRBV6-1 and TRBJ1-1, with TRBD1 identical over 9 bases. Sequenced material: blood. The sequence was collected from a middle-aged woman with Graves' ophthalmopathy. CDR3 in amino acids: CASTLQGAATEAFF. The CDR3 bases are TGTGCCAGCACCCTACAGGGGGCCGCGACTGAAGCTTTCTTT.